The source of this T cell receptor (beta chain) is a study of cytomegalovirus exposure and HLA in healthy donors. Points on this clone: What it binds is not known.

The donors were members of the roughly 120-subject validation cohort (separate from the approximately 670-subject first cohort). CDR1 is SGHRS and CDR2 is YFSETQ in the germline V gene. The CDR3 covers 14 residues. The trim removed 4 bases at V and 15 bases at J, leaving 10 bases unmatched. Study findings and constraints: The listing of fewer than 200 TCR beta chains classed them as cytomegalovirus-associated. Rarity characterized most TCR sequences, yet some public TCRs appeared in many donors.

The method was immunoSEQ multiplex PCR; TCRdb's version includes in-frame clones alone and lacks a portion of them. The table lists 200,000 or so clones, 83% of them singletons. The chain joins TRBV5-1 to TRBJ2-1, with 13 bases matching TRBD2. Sequencing was performed on PBMCs. This clonotype originated in a woman aged 18-35 years in good health and CMV-seronegative. DNA of the CDR3: TGCGCCAGCAGCACCGGACTAGCGGGAGCCAATGGGTTCTTC. This sequence encodes CASSTGLAGANGFF. The full variable domain, with the rest looked up from reference TRBV5-1 and TRBJ2-1, is KAGVTQTPRYLIKTRGQQVTLSCSPISGHRSVSWYQQTPGQGLQFLFEYFSETQRNKGNFPGRFSGRQFSNSRSEMNVSTLELGDSALYLCASSTGLAGANGFFGPGTRLTVL.